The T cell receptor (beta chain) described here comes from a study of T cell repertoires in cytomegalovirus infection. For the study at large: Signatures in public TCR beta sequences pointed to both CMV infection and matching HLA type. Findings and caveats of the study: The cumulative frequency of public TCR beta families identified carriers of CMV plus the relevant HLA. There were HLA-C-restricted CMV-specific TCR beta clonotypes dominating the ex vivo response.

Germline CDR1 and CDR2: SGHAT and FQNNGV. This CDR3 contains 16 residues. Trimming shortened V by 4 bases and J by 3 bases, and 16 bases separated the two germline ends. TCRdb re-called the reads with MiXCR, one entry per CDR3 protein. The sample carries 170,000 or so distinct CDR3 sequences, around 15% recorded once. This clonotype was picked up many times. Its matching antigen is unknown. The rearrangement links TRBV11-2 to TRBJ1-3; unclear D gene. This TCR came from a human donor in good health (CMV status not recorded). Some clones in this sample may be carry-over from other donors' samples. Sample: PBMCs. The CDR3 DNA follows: TGTGCCAGCAGCTCCCCCGTAAGCCGTTATGGAAACACCATATATTTT. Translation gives CASSSPVSRYGNTIYF. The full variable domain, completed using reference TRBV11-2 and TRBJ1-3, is EAGVAQSPRYKIIEKRQSVAFWCNPISGHATLYWYQQILGQGPKLLIQFQNNGVVDDSQLPKDRFSAERLKGVDSTLKIQPAKLEDSAVYLCASSSPVSRYGNTIYFGEGSWLTVV.